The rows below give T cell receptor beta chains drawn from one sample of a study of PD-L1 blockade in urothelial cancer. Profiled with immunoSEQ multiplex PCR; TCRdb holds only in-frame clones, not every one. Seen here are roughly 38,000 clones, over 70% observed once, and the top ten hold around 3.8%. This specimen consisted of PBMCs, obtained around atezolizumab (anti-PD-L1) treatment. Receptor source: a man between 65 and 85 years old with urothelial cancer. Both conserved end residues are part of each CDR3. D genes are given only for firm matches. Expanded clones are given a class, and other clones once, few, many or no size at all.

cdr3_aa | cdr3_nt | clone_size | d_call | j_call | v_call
CASSLTRFTETQYF | TGTGCCAGCAGCTTGACTAGGTTTACAGAGACCCAGTACTTC | NA | NA | TRBJ2-5 | TRBV7-2
CSSPGANTQYF | TGCAGTTCACCGGGTGCAAATACGCAGTATTTT | NA | NA | TRBJ2-3 | TRBV20-1
CASSPVEGSEQYF | TGTGCCAGCTCCCCTGTGGAGGGGAGCGAGCAGTACTTC | NA | NA | TRBJ2-7 | TRBV18
CASSLAGQGAPWDTQYF | TGTGCCAGCAGCTTAGCTGGACAGGGGGCGCCGTGGGATACGCAGTATTTT | NA | TRBD1 | TRBJ2-3 | TRBV11-2
CASSSRTDSPLHF | TGTGCCAGCAGCTCACGGACTGATTCACCCCTCCACTTT | NA | NA | TRBJ1-6 | TRBV9
CASSDGGGEQYF | TGTGCCAGCAGTGACGGGGGGGGCGAGCAGTACTTC | few | TRBD2 | TRBJ2-7 | TRBV9
CASSLVMAANGYTF | TGTGCCAGCAGCTTAGTAATGGCCGCCAATGGCTACACCTTC | NA | NA | TRBJ1-2 | TRBV7-2
CSVIRGPGAEAFF | TGCAGCGTTATCAGGGGGCCTGGCGCTGAAGCTTTCTTT | NA | TRBD1 | TRBJ1-1 | TRBV29-1
CASSQRGVRTGELFF | TGTGCCAGCAGCCAGCGGGGGGTAAGGACCGGGGAGCTGTTTTTT | few | TRBD2 | TRBJ2-2 | TRBV6-5
CAGGTGTYEQYF | TGTGCCGGGGGGACCGGGACCTACGAGCAGTACTTC | NA | NA | TRBJ2-7 | TRBV2
CASRLAAGGFGSPLHF | TGTGCCAGTAGGCTCGCAGCAGGGGGCTTTGGTTCACCCCTCCACTTT | NA | TRBD1 | TRBJ1-6 | TRBV19
CASSLARSAGGETQYF | TGTGCCAGCAGCTTAGCGCGAAGTGCCGGCGGAGAGACCCAGTACTTC | few | NA | TRBJ2-5 | TRBV7-9
CSVYRQGADYGYTF | TGCAGCGTTTACCGACAGGGGGCGGACTATGGCTACACCTTC | NA | TRBD1 | TRBJ1-2 | TRBV29-1
CASSPRQSGTSNEKLFF | TGTGCCAGTAGTCCTCGACAGTCAGGAACCTCGAATGAAAAACTGTTTTTT | NA | NA | TRBJ1-4 | TRBV19
CASTGGQGIADTQYF | TGTGCCAGCACCGGAGGACAGGGGATAGCAGATACGCAGTATTTT | NA | TRBD1 | TRBJ2-3 | TRBV11-1
CASSLGGVGGYTF | TGCGCCAGCAGCTTGGGGGGGGTCGGCGGCTACACCTTC | NA | NA | TRBJ1-2 | TRBV5-1
CASSPLAPGTGSYEQYF | TGTGCCAGCTCACCACTCGCACCCGGGACAGGGTCCTACGAGCAGTACTTC | once | TRBD1 | TRBJ2-7 | TRBV18
CAISVALGTGENTEAFF | TGTGCCATCAGTGTTGCCCTCGGGACAGGGGAAAACACTGAAGCTTTCTTT | NA | TRBD1 | TRBJ1-1 | TRBV10-3
CASSIDGIVPDTQYF | TGTGCCAGTAGTATAGACGGGATTGTCCCAGATACGCAGTATTTT | NA | NA | TRBJ2-3 | TRBV19
CASTQGLGNTIYF | TGTGCCAGCACGCAGGGGCTGGGAAACACCATATATTTT | NA | NA | TRBJ1-3 | TRBV6-1
CASSFRRGRGNTEAFF | TGTGCCAGCAGCTTCCGCAGGGGGCGAGGGAACACTGAAGCTTTCTTT | NA | TRBD1 | TRBJ1-1 | TRBV5-4
CASTPRGWGSETQYF | TGTGCCAGCACCCCCAGGGGCTGGGGGAGCGAGACCCAGTACTTC | NA | NA | TRBJ2-5 | TRBV7-2
CSYEGSTDTQYF | TGCAGCTACGAGGGAAGCACAGATACGCAGTATTTT | NA | NA | TRBJ2-3 | TRBV29-1
CASSLMRGDWKLTQPQHF | TGTGCCAGCAGCTTAATGAGAGGTGATTGGAAATTAACCCAGCCCCAGCATTTT | NA | NA | TRBJ1-5 | TRBV7-3
CASKIRDTQYF | TGTGCCAGCAAAATTCGAGATACGCAGTATTTT | NA | NA | TRBJ2-3 | TRBV28
CAISEGGDFQFF | TGTGCCATCAGTGAAGGGGGAGACTTCCAGTTCTTC | NA | NA | TRBJ2-1 | TRBV10-3
CASSEKASRRVGETQYF | TGTGCCAGCAGTGAAAAAGCTAGCAGAAGGGTCGGAGAGACCCAGTACTTC | NA | NA | TRBJ2-5 | TRBV25-1
CASSLTRPYEQYF | TGTGCCAGCAGCCTGACTAGACCCTACGAGCAGTACTTC | NA | NA | TRBJ2-7 | TRBV5-6
CASSLGQSYGYTF | TGTGCCAGCAGCCTGGGACAGAGCTATGGCTACACCTTC | NA | TRBD1 | TRBJ1-2 | TRBV6-1
CASRKTGGQSSYEQYF | TGTGCCAGCAGGAAAACAGGGGGCCAGAGCTCCTACGAGCAGTACTTC | NA | TRBD1 | TRBJ2-7 | TRBV27
CASSNGGGYGYTF | TGTGCCAGCAGTAACGGGGGTGGCTATGGCTACACCTTC | NA | NA | TRBJ1-2 | TRBV6-5
CASSLEGRLATQYF | TGCGCCAGCAGCTTGGAAGGGAGGCTGGCGACCCAGTACTTC | once | NA | TRBJ2-5 | TRBV5-1
CASSVGTGDTGDTQYF | TGTGCCAGCAGTGTAGGGACAGGGGATACGGGTGATACGCAGTATTTT | NA | TRBD1 | TRBJ2-3 | TRBV6-1
CASSFLTENIQYF | TGTGCCAGCAGCTTTCTAACAGAAAACATTCAGTACTTC | once | NA | TRBJ2-4 | TRBV13
CASSMRTGALEQYF | TGTGCCAGTAGTATGAGGACAGGGGCGCTGGAGCAGTACTTC | NA | TRBD1 | TRBJ2-7 | TRBV19
CASSFGQGPGDTQYF | TGTGCCAGCAGCTTTGGACAGGGACCGGGGGATACGCAGTATTTT | few | TRBD1 | TRBJ2-3 | TRBV5-6
CASSSPSGRIYNEQFF | TGTGCCAGCAGCTCACCTAGCGGGAGGATTTACAATGAGCAGTTCTTC | NA | TRBD2 | TRBJ2-1 | TRBV7-2
CASSIAGETQYF | TGTGCCAGTAGTATAGCAGGAGAGACCCAGTACTTC | NA | NA | TRBJ2-5 | TRBV19
CSALKGETQYF | TGCAGTGCCCTCAAGGGGGAGACCCAGTACTTC | NA | NA | TRBJ2-5 | TRBV20-1
CASSVGSAGTDTQYF | TGTGCCAGCAGCGTAGGGAGTGCAGGCACAGATACGCAGTATTTT | NA | NA | TRBJ2-3 | TRBV9
CASSLNGRGGHEPFF | TGTGCCAGCAGCTTGAACGGGCGGGGGGGCCATGAGCCCTTCTTC | NA | TRBD2 | TRBJ2-1 | TRBV13
CASSRPRTGMGNTIYF | TGTGCCAGCAGCCGACCTCGGACAGGGATGGGAAACACCATATATTTT | NA | TRBD1 | TRBJ1-3 | TRBV4-2
CASRPTGQGTPQHF | TGTGCCAGCAGACCGACGGGACAGGGTACGCCCCAGCATTTT | NA | TRBD1 | TRBJ1-5 | TRBV6-5
CASSSGLASGNEQFF | TGTGCCAGCAGTTCCGGACTAGCCTCGGGGAATGAGCAGTTCTTC | few | TRBD2 | TRBJ2-1 | TRBV28
CASSPPRGTYNEQFF | TGTGCCAGTAGTCCTCCGCGGGGGACTTACAATGAGCAGTTCTTC | NA | TRBD2 | TRBJ2-1 | TRBV19